This T cell receptor beta chain was identified in a study of shared clonotypes between healthy human individuals. The wider study: Per-donor plates numbered three CD4 naive, three CD4 memory, two CD8 naive and one CD8 memory.

This CDR3 is 15 amino acids long. V shed 1 base, J shed 9 bases, and the junction held 5 bases outside the gene matches. Germline CDR1 SGHTA, CDR2 FQGNSA. Sequenced by immunoSEQ multiplex PCR; TCRdb stores in-frame clones only, minus some. The table records around 700,000 clones, under 80% of them present only once. The rearrangement uses TRBV7-2 and TRBJ2-7, with 14 bases lining up with TRBD2. The receptor's source is a woman in her twenties or thirties in good health. The sequenced sample consisted of memory CD4+ T cells sorted from blood. Subset of the sample: CD45RA-negative fraction. The CDR3 loop reads CASSLVTSGRAGQYF. As DNA, the CDR3 is TGTGCCAGCAGCTTAGTGACTAGCGGGAGGGCGGGGCAGTACTTC.